Presented here are 3 T cell receptor beta chains from one specimen sequenced in a study of blood T cell repertoires in COVID-19. Using immunoSEQ multiplex PCR, the repertoire was profiled, and TCRdb retains in-frame clones only, with some absent. The data hold some 270,000 clones, with roughly nine tenths observed a single time. Material for sequencing was PBMCs or T cells enriched from blood (not recorded which). All receptors come from a woman in her thirties or forties who had recovered from COVID-19.

The chain links TRBV6-6 to TRBJ2-7; 10 bases are shared with TRBD1. Losses at the gene ends were 4 bases for V and 6 bases for J; bases not matched to a gene: 12. In germline, CDR1 is MNHNY, CDR2 SVGAGI (reference sequence). CDR3 length: 16 residues. The CDR3 region has the DNA TGTGCCAGCAGTTCCCGGGACAGGGGATCTACCTCCGAGCAGTACTTC. Translated: CASSSRDRGSTSEQYF.

The V call is TRBV28, the J call TRBJ2-1; the match to TRBD2 covers 12 bases. The J segment lost 8 bases and the V segment lost 3 bases, leaving 8 bases of the junction unmatched. This CDR3 spans 16 amino acids. CDR1 and CDR2 from the germline V gene are MDHEN and SYDVKM. The CDR3 spells CASSLPSGRAQDEQFF. The DNA of the CDR3 is TGTGCCAGCAGTTTGCCTAGCGGGAGGGCCCAAGATGAGCAGTTCTTC. The complete variable domain, with remaining parts taken from reference TRBV28 and TRBJ2-1, reads DVKVTQSSRYLVKRTGEKVFLECVQDMDHENMFWYRQDPGLGLRLIYFSYDVKMKEKGDIPEGYSVSREKKERFSLILESASTNQTSMYLCASSLPSGRAQDEQFFGPGTRLTVL.

The chain joins TRBV24-1 to TRBJ2-5; D gene unclear. The germline V and J ends were trimmed by 3 bases and 5 bases, with 12 bases remaining between them. CDR3 size: 14 residues. Germline V CDR1 and CDR2: KGHDR, SFDVKD. In DNA form, the CDR3 reads TGTGCCACCAGTGATGGCGGATCGGCGGAGACCCAGTACTTC. Protein sequence: CATSDGGSAETQYF.